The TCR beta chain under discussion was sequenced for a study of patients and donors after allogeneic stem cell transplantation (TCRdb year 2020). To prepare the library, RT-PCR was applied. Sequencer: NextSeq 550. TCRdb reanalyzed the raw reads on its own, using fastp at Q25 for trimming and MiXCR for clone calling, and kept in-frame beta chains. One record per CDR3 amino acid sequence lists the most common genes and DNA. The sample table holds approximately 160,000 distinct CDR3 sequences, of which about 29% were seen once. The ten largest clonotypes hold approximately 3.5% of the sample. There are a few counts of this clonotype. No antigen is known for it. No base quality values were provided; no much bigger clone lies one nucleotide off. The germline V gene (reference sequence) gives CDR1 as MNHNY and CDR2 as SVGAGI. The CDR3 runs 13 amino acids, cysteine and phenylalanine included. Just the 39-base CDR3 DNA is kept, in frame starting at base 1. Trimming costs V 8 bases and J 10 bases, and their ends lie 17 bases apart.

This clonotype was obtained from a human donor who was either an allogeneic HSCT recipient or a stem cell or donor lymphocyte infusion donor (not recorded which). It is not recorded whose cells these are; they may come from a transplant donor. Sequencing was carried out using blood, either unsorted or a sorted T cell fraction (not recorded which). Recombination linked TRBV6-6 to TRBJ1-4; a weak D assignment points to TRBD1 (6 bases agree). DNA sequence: TGTGCCAGCCGACCGGGGGGCTCGGGAAAACTGTTTTTT. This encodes CASRPGGSGKLFF.